This T cell receptor beta chain was identified in a study of identical twins. This clonotype was detected ten times or more. In TCRdb, the 5' RACE reads were re-called with MiXCR into one record per CDR3 protein. The sample consists of 500,000 or so distinct CDR3 sequences, about 20% of them appearing once. A further study also used this sample, focusing on T cells expressing NK-cell markers. That work adds: All TCR beta repertoires analysed originated from sorted CD3+CD56+NKG2C+, CD3+CD56+NKG2C- and CD3+CD56-NKG2C+ T cells.

Material for sequencing was CD4+ T cells sorted from blood. The TCR originated in a woman aged 18-29 years in good health.

CDR3 sequence reads: CASSSRTYQPQHF. The CDR3 DNA reads as TGTGCCAGCAGCTCCCGGACCTATCAGCCCCAGCATTTT. V gene TRBV12-3 or TRBV12-4 combines with J gene TRBJ1-5; no clear D. The CDR3 consists of 13 residues. Trimming shortened V by 6 bases and J by 5 bases, and 11 bases separated the two germline ends.